This T cell receptor beta chain was recorded in a study of blood T cell repertoires in COVID-19. Study overall: T cells, B-cell-depleted T cells, or PBMCs supplied cDNA or gDNA.

This CDR3 contains 14 residues. Trimming took 4 bases from V and 1 from J; bases not matched to a gene: 3. Germline V CDR1 and CDR2: SGHNT, YYREEE (reference sequence). This clone was seen only once. This table comes from immunoSEQ multiplex PCR, and its TCRdb copy is limited to in-frame clones, with some not included. The data show approximately 500,000 clones, roughly nine tenths seen once. Source material: peripheral blood. The chain employs TRBV5-4 and TRBJ2-3, with TRBD1 matching over 7 bases. This clonotype originated in a woman between 50 and 59 years old with COVID-19, enrolled during active disease. The CDR3 protein is CASSVDRGTDTQYF. CDR3 bases: TGTGCCAGCAGCGTTGACAGGGGCACAGATACGCAGTATTTT.